This is a list of T cell receptor beta chains from one sample in a study of OX40 agonist ivuxolimab in advanced cancers. Assay: immunoSEQ multiplex PCR; the TCRdb copy retains only in-frame clones and omits some. Here the sample spans almost 90,000 clones, approximately 87% being singletons. The input for sequencing was CD4+ or CD8+ T cells sorted from blood, taken in a trial of the OX40 agonist ivuxolimab. Every receptor here comes from an adult with an advanced solid tumor such as melanoma, head and neck, liver or kidney cancer. CDR3s include the opening cysteine and the closing phenylalanine or tryptophan. The D gene is left open where the match is weak. A row's size may be missing; if present it is once, few, many or a size class.

TGTGCCGGACAGGGGGGTAATGAAAAACTGTTTTTT | CAGQGGNEKLFF | TRBJ1-4 | TRBD1 | TRBV30 | once
TGTGCCATCAGTGAGAGGGGGGCCCGAGATGAGCAGTTCTTC | CAISERGARDEQFF | TRBJ2-1 | - | TRBV10-3 | few
TGTGCCAGTGGGGGACAGGGTCAGACCCAGTACTTC | CASGGQGQTQYF | TRBJ2-5 | TRBD1 | TRBV19 | -
TGTGCCAGCAGCCTCCAGGGCCTAGCGGGAGATATCATAACCGGGGAGCTGTTTTTT | CASSLQGLAGDIITGELFF | TRBJ2-2 | TRBD2 | TRBV7-2 | -
TGTGCCAGTAGTATAGTTTTGGGGGGACGAGCTGGCTACACCTTC | CASSIVLGGRAGYTF | TRBJ1-2 | - | TRBV19 | -
TGTGCCAGCAGCCCTAGGCCTGGCACTGAAGCTTTCTTT | CASSPRPGTEAFF | TRBJ1-1 | - | TRBV5-4 | -
TGTGCCAGCAGCGGGACGTCCAAAAACATTCAGTACTTC | CASSGTSKNIQYF | TRBJ2-4 | - | TRBV6-1 | -
TGTGCCAGCAGCTCAGGGACTAGCGGGGGCTTATACAATGAGCAGTTCTTC | CASSSGTSGGLYNEQFF | TRBJ2-1 | TRBD2 | TRBV11-3 | -
TGTGCCAGCAGCCCCCGGGACAGGGCTTACAATGAGCAGTTCTTC | CASSPRDRAYNEQFF | TRBJ2-1 | TRBD1 | TRBV11-2 | -
TGTGCCAGCAGCTTGTCACTAGCGGGAGGCCGGGATGAGCAGTTCTTC | CASSLSLAGGRDEQFF | TRBJ2-1 | TRBD2 | TRBV5-8 | -
TGTGCCAGCAGCGTAGATGGGGGTGTAGACACTGAAGCTTTCTTT | CASSVDGGVDTEAFF | TRBJ1-1 | - | TRBV9 | -
TGCAGCGCTACGGGCCGGGAGACGGTAAATGGAAAACTGTTTTTT | CSATGRETVNGKLFF | TRBJ1-4 | - | TRBV29-1 | -
TGCAGCGTTGAAGGGCAGGGTGGCACTGAAGCTTTCTTT | CSVEGQGGTEAFF | TRBJ1-1 | - | TRBV29-1 | -
TGTGCCAGCAGCTTGGAAATCAGGACAGGCAACTCTGGAAACACCATATATTTT | CASSLEIRTGNSGNTIYF | TRBJ1-3 | TRBD1 | TRBV5-4 | many
TGTGCCGCCCGCGCGTCCGGGGGGGCCCTCGTCCAGTACTTC | CAARASGGALVQYF | TRBJ2-5 | TRBD2 | TRBV10-3 | -
TGTGCCAGCAGTCTCGGACAGGTTAGCTCCTACAATGAGCAGTTCTTC | CASSLGQVSSYNEQFF | TRBJ2-1 | TRBD1 | TRBV27 | -
TGTGCCAGTAGTATCAAAGGCGGGACTCTCTCTGGGGCCAACGTCCTGACTTTC | CASSIKGGTLSGANVLTF | TRBJ2-6 | - | TRBV19 | -
TGCGCCAGCAGCAGAGGACAGGGAGGAGGGAGTGAGCAGTTCTTC | CASSRGQGGGSEQFF | TRBJ2-1 | TRBD1 | TRBV5-1 | -
TGTGCCAGCAGCTCAGGGGCTGGAAACACCATATATTTT | CASSSGAGNTIYF | TRBJ1-3 | - | TRBV7-6 | -
TGTGCCAGCAGTGAAAGGGGGCGAAGCTCCTACAATGAGCAGTTCTTC | CASSERGRSSYNEQFF | TRBJ2-1 | TRBD1 | TRBV6-1 | -
TGTGCCAGCAGCGTAGCTACGGGGCAGAATAATGAAAAACTGTTTTTT | CASSVATGQNNEKLFF | TRBJ1-4 | - | TRBV9 | -
TGTGCCAGTAGTGTTCGGGACAGAAACAATGAGCAGTTCTTC | CASSVRDRNNEQFF | TRBJ2-1 | TRBD1 | TRBV19 | -
TGTGCCAGCGCCACAGGGGCGAATTCACCCCTCCACTTT | CASATGANSPLHF | TRBJ1-6 | TRBD1 | TRBV6-5 | -
TGTGCCAGCCCAAGGGAGCGGTACACCGGGGAGCTGTTTTTT | CASPRERYTGELFF | TRBJ2-2 | - | TRBV25-1 | -
TGTGCCAGCACCCCAGGGCTAGCGGGATTCGGGGAGCAGTACTTC | CASTPGLAGFGEQYF | TRBJ2-7 | TRBD2 | TRBV11-1 | -
TGCAGCGTAGGAGAAAGCTCTGGAAACACCATATATTTT | CSVGESSGNTIYF | TRBJ1-3 | - | TRBV29-1 | -
TGTGCCAGCAGTGGATCGACAGGGAACGATGAGCAGTTCTTC | CASSGSTGNDEQFF | TRBJ2-1 | TRBD1 | TRBV6-1 | once
TGTGCCAGCAGTGACTCGACATCACTCGGGATCCAAGAGACCCAGTACTTC | CASSDSTSLGIQETQYF | TRBJ2-5 | - | TRBV6-4 | -
TGCGCCAGCAGCGACCAGACAGGAACTGAAGCTTTCTTT | CASSDQTGTEAFF | TRBJ1-1 | - | TRBV5-1 | -
TGTGCCAGTAGTCGGACAGGGGGGTCCAACGAGCAGTACTTC | CASSRTGGSNEQYF | TRBJ2-7 | TRBD1 | TRBV19 | -
TGTGCCAGCAGCTTAGGGGAAGATACGCAGTATTTT | CASSLGEDTQYF | TRBJ2-3 | - | TRBV7-8 | -
TGTGCCAGCAGCTTACAGGGCCTTGAAGCTTTCTTT | CASSLQGLEAFF | TRBJ1-1 | - | TRBV11-2 | -
TGTGCCAGCAGACCAACAGGGCCCAATTCACCCCTCCACTTT | CASRPTGPNSPLHF | TRBJ1-6 | - | TRBV6-5 | -
TGTGCCAGCTCACCTGGAGGGGTACACTCTGGAAACACCATATATTTT | CASSPGGVHSGNTIYF | TRBJ1-3 | - | TRBV18 | -
TGTGCCAGCAGTCTTCGGACAGCGGGGGATACGCAGTATTTT | CASSLRTAGDTQYF | TRBJ2-3 | - | TRBV6-5 | -
TGTGCCAGCAGCTTGGGAGGACTAGCGGGAGTAATCGGGGAGCTGTTTTTT | CASSLGGLAGVIGELFF | TRBJ2-2 | TRBD2 | TRBV7-8 | once
TGTGCCAGTTCACTCGCGGGCGGGAGCTCCTACGAGCAGTACTTC | CASSLAGGSSYEQYF | TRBJ2-7 | TRBD2 | TRBV19 | -